The 10 T cell receptor beta chains in this list originate from one sample, sequenced in a study of blood T cells in healthy people across ages. Primed by a sample-barcoded 5' primer and a J-beta primer mix, a second PCR proceeded for roughly 6 to 12 cycles. MiXCR was run by TCRdb on the 5' RACE reads, yielding one entry per CDR3 protein. Among 380,000 or so distinct CDR3 sequences listed, approximately 51% were seen once. Sequenced sample: blood. The receptors come from a man in his 60s in good health.

The chain recombines TRBV6-5 with TRBJ1-2; D is uncertain. The V end lost 2 bases, the J end lost 6 bases, and 10 bases lay between the germline ends. CDR3 length: 13 residues. CDR1 MNHEY and CDR2 SVGAGI come from the germline V gene. The CDR3 nucleotides are TGTGCCAGCAGTTACAGGGAAAGGGATGGCTACACCTTC. It codes for CASSYRERDGYTF.

This clonotype was detected only a few times. The chain joins TRBV9 to TRBJ2-4; D is ambiguous. Germline V lookup: CDR1 SGDLS, CDR2 YYNGEE. CDR3 length: 8 residues. The V gene lost 4 bases and the J gene lost 15 bases, with 5 bases spanning the gap. In DNA, the CDR3 is TGTGCCAGCAGCCCCCCGTACTTC. Amino acid sequence: CASSPPYF.

This chain joins TRBV20-1 and TRBJ2-5; the D gene is possibly TRBD1 (5 bases). The J call may be faulty, since TRBJ2-7 better matches the DNA end. Looked up from germline, CDR1 is DFQATT and CDR2 is SNEGSKA (reference sequence). The CDR3 has 13 amino acids. DNA of the CDR3: TGCAGTGCCGTGCAAGGGGCCGGCTACGAGCAGTACTTC. This encodes CSAVQGAGYEQYF.

The V gene is TRBV18, the J gene TRBJ2-6; D not certain. Trimming stripped 3 bases from V and 2 bases from J, with 8 bases between. This CDR3 has 15 residues. CDR1 is KGHSH and CDR2 is LQKENI in the germline V gene. The CDR3 loop is CASSPGRAGANVLTF. CDR3 bases: TGTGCCAGCTCACCCGGACGAGCTGGGGCCAACGTCCTGACTTTC.

This clonotype turned up a few times. This sequence joins TRBV20-1 and TRBJ2-7, with D unclear. The CDR3 is 13 amino acids. Germline CDR1 reads DFQATT; CDR2 reads SNEGSKA (reference sequence). V was clipped by 1 base and J by 2 bases, with 9 bases between them. The CDR3 protein is CSARGRIPYEQYF. In DNA form, the CDR3 reads TGCAGTGCTAGAGGGCGGATACCCTACGAGCAGTACTTC.

This clonotype was seen just once. V usage is TRBV20-1 and J usage is TRBJ2-3; TRBD1 might be the D (6 bases). The V and J ends lost 3 bases and 9 bases respectively, with 13 bases between them. This CDR3 spans 12 amino acids. Germline-derived CDR1 and CDR2 are DFQATT and SNEGSKA (reference sequence). The CDR3 DNA reads TGCAGTGCTAGCCCACAGGGCGAAACGCAGTATTTT. This sequence encodes CSASPQGETQYF.

This clonotype was counted many times. The chain carries TRBV7-8 and TRBJ2-7; D is possibly TRBD1 (5 bases). The CDR3 runs to 14 residues. V shed 1 base and J shed 2 bases, with 9 bases lying between them. In germline, CDR1 is SGHVS, CDR2 FQNEAQ. CDR3 loop: CASSLDVRAYEQYF. CDR3 coding DNA: TGTGCCAGCAGCTTAGATGTCAGGGCCTACGAGCAGTACTTC. Combining the CDR3 with reference TRBV7-8 and TRBJ2-7 gives the whole variable domain GAGVSQSPRYKVAKRGQDVALRCDPISGHVSLFWYQQALGQGPEFLTYFQNEAQLDKSGLPSDRFFAERPEGSVSTLKIQRTQQEDSAVYLCASSLDVRAYEQYFGPGTRLTVT.

This clonotype was picked up a small number of times. DNA for the CDR3: TGTGCCAGCAGCTTGGTGGAGGTAGTAAGTTCACCCCTCCACTTT. This translates into CASSLVEVVSSPLHF. This chain uses TRBV5-5 with TRBJ1-6; D gene uncertain. V shed 0 bases and J shed 9 bases, with 13 bases lying between them. This CDR3 spans 15 amino acids. The germline V gene has CDR1 SGHKS and CDR2 YYEKEE (reference sequence).

The V gene is TRBV9, the J gene TRBJ2-1, with unresolved D. Trimming cost V 2 bases and J 5 bases, with 8 bases left between them. Germline CDR1 reads SGDLS; CDR2 reads YYNGEE. The length of the CDR3 is 13 residues. The CDR3 here is CASSVLQDNEQFF. In nucleotides, the CDR3 is TGTGCCAGCAGCGTGCTCCAGGACAATGAGCAGTTCTTC.

This clonotype was picked up one time. The chain is built from TRBV20-1 and TRBJ2-7, with D possibly matching TRBD1 (5 bases). The germline V and J ends were trimmed by 2 bases and 0 bases, with 11 bases remaining between them. Germline V gene data show CDR1 as DFQATT and CDR2 as SNEGSKA (reference sequence). The CDR3 loop spans 14 amino acids. The CDR3 nucleotides read TGCAGTGCTAGATTGCAGGGCCTCTCCTACGAGCAGTACTTC. Translating it yields CSARLQGLSYEQYF.